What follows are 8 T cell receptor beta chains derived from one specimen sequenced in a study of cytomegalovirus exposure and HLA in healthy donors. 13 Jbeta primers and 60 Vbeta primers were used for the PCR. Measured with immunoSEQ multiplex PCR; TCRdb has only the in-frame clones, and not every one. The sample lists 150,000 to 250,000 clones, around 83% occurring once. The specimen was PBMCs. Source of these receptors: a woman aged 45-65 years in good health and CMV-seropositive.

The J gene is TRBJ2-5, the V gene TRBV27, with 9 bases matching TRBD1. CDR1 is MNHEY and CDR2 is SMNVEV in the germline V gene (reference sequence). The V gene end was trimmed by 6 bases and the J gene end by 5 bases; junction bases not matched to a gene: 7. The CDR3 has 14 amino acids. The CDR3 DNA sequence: TGTGCCAGCAGCCGGACAGGGGTCCTGGAGACCCAGTACTTC. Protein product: CASSRTGVLETQYF.

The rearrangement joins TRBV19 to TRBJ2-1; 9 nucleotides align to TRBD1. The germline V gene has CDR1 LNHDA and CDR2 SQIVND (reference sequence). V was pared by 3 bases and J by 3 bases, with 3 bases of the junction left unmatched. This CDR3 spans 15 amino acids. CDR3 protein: CASSIGQGLYNEQFF. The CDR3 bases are TGTGCCAGTAGTATCGGACAGGGGCTCTACAATGAGCAGTTCTTC.

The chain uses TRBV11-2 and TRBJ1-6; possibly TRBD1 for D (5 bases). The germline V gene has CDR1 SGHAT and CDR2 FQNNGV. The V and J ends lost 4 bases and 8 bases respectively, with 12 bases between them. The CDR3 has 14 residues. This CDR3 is CASSYGRADSPLHF. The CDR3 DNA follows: TGTGCCAGCAGCTACGGCAGGGCTGATTCACCCCTCCACTTT.

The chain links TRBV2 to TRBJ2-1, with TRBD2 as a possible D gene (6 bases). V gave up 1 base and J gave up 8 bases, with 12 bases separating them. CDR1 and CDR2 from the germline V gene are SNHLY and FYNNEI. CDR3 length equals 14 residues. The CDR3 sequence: CASSEGGRRDEQFF. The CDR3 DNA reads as TGTGCCAGCAGTGAAGGAGGGAGGAGGGATGAGCAGTTCTTC.

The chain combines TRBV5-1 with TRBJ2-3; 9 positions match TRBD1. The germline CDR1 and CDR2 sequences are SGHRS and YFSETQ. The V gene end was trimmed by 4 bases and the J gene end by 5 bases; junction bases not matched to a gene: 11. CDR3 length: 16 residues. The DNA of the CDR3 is TGCGCCAGCAGCGCCGCCGGGACAGGGCCCGGAGATACGCAGTATTTT. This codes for CASSAAGTGPGDTQYF.

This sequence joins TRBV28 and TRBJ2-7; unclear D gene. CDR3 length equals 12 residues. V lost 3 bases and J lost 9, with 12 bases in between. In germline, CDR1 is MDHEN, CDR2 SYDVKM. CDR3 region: CASSLLRTRQYF. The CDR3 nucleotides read TGTGCCAGCAGTTTGTTACGTACCAGGCAGTACTTC.

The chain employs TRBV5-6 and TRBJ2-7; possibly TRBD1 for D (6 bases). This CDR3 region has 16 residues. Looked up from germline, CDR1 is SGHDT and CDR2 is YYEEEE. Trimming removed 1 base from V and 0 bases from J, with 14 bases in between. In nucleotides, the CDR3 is TGTGCCAGCAGCTTGTCTGGGGACAAGAGCTCCTACGAGCAGTACTTC. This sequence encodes CASSLSGDKSSYEQYF.

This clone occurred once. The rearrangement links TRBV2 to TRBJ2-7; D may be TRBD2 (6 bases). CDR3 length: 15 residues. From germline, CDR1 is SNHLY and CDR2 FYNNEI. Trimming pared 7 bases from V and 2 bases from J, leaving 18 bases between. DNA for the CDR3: TGTGCCAGCACCGGAGGGAATTCCATAACCTACGAGCAGTACTTC. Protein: CASTGGNSITYEQYF. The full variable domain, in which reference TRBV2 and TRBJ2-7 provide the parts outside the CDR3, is EPEVTQTPSHQVTQMGQEVILRCVPISNHLYFYWYRQILGQKVEFLVSFYNNEISEKSEIFDDQFSVERPDGSNFTLKIRSTKLEDSAMYFCASTGGNSITYEQYFGPGTRLTVT.